This T cell receptor beta chain stems from a study of blood T cells in healthy people across ages. Study-level background: T cells yielded about one barcoded beta molecule per two cells through template switching.

CDR1 is DFQATT and CDR2 is SNEGSKA in the germline V gene (reference sequence). Trimming shortened V by 1 base and J by 5 bases, and 15 bases separated the two germline ends. This CDR3 comprises 14 residues. The people who gave samples were healthy Caucasians from Russia, aged roughly 6 to 90. Turning to this clonotype: What it binds is unknown.

Points from the study as a whole: With unsorted PBMCs, a conclusive comparison of naive versus antigen-experienced cells was not possible. There was no known CMV status for donors, so expanded clonotype changes were possibly confounded.

Then a second PCR, running about 6 to 11 cycles, was carried out with a sample-barcoded 5' primer and a J-beta primer mix. TCRdb fed the 5' RACE reads into MiXCR, producing one record per CDR3 protein. This sample has roughly 1.5 million distinct CDR3 sequences, with less than 45% found just once. The specimen sequenced was blood. This sequence joins TRBV20-1 and TRBJ2-7; the D gene is possibly TRBD1 (6 bases). The sequence derives from a woman younger than 30 in good health. Written as DNA, the CDR3 is TGCAGTGCTAGAGTCCCCGGACAGACCCACGAGCAGTACTTC. Protein product: CSARVPGQTHEQYF.